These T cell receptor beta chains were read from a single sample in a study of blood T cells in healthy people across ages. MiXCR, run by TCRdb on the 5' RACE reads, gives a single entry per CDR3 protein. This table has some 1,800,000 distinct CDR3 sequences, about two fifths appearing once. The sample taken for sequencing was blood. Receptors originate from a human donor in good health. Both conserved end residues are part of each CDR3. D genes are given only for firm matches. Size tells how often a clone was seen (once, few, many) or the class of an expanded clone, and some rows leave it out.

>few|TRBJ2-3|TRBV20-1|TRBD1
TGCAGTGCTAGGGCTGGGACAGGGATAGGAGATACGCAGTATTTT
CSARAGTGIGDTQYF
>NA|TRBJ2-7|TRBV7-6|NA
TGTGCCAGCAGCTTTCTGGCTGGGAGCACCTACGAGCAGTACTTC
CASSFLAGSTYEQYF
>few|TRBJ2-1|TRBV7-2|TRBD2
TGTGCCAGCAGCTTAAGAGCACTAGCGGGGGGCTACAATGAGCAGTTCTTC
CASSLRALAGGYNEQFF
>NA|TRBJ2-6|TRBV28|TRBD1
TGTGCCAGCAGTGACAGGGCCCCCCAAAGCTCTGGGGCCAACGTCCTGACTTTC
CASSDRAPQSSGANVLTF
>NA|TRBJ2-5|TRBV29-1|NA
TGCAGCGTTGGGAATGGGGTGGCAGGGGAGACCCAGTACTTC
CSVGNGVAGETQYF
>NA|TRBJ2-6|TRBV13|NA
TGTGCCAGCAGCTCCTATAGCTCTGGGGCCAACGTCCTGACTTTC
CASSSYSSGANVLTF
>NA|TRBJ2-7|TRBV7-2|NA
TGTGCCAGCAGCTTATATGGCGGGACGAACGAGCAGTACTTC
CASSLYGGTNEQYF
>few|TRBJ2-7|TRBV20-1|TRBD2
TGCAGTGCTAGAGATGGGGAGGGTAGCTCCTACGAGCAGTACTTC
CSARDGEGSSYEQYF
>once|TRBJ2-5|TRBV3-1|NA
TGTGCCAGCAGCCAAGAGGACCTCCGGGAGACCCAGTACTTC
CASSQEDLRETQYF
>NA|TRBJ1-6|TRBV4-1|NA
TGCGCCAGCAGCCAATTCGGGGATTCACCCCTCCACTTT
CASSQFGDSPLHF
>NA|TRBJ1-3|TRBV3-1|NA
TGTGCCAGCAGCCAAGATCAGAACTCCTTGCTGGACACCATATATTTT
CASSQDQNSLLDTIYF
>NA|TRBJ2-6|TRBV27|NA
TGTGCCAGCAGCTTTGCAGGGGGGGTTCTCCCTGGGGCCAACGTCCTGACTTTC
CASSFAGGVLPGANVLTF
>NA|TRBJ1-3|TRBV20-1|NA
TGCAGTGCCCGGACCCCCCGCGGAACCATATATTTT
CSARTPRGTIYF
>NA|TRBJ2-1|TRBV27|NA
TGTGCCAGCAGTTTAGTGGGGGGCCAGGCCAATGAGCAGTTCTTC
CASSLVGGQANEQFF
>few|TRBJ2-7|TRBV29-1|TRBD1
TGCGGCGTCCGGACAGGGGGAGGCTACGAGCAGTACTTC
CGVRTGGGYEQYF
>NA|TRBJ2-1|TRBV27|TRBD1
TGTGCCAGCGCGCCTGTCGAGACAGGGATCTACAATGAGCAGTTCTTC
CASAPVETGIYNEQFF
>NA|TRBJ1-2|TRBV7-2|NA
TGTGCCAGCAGCTGGACGGAACACTATGGCTACACCTTC
CASSWTEHYGYTF
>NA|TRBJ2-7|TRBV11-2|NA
TGTGCCAGCAGCTTTCTCTTCGACGAGCAGTACTTC
CASSFLFDEQYF
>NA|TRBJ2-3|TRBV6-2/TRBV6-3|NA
TGTGCCAGCAGTCGCCGGGACTTGACCACAGATACGCAGTATTTT
CASSRRDLTTDTQYF
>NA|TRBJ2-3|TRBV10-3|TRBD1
TGTGCCATCAGTGACGCGACTCGGACAGGGAAGACAGATACGCAGTATTTT
CAISDATRTGKTDTQYF
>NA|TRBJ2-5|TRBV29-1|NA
TGCAGCGTAGAGGACTCCCAAGGGTGGGAGACCCAGTACTTC
CSVEDSQGWETQYF
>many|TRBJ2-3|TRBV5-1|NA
TGCGCCAGCAGCCCCGACCCAAGCACAGATACGCAGTATTTT
CASSPDPSTDTQYF
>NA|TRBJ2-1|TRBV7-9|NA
TGTGCCAGCAGGCCCCTGCTGGGTCGGAATGAGCAGTTCTTC
CASRPLLGRNEQFF
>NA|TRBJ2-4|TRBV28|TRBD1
TGTGCCAGCAGCCATGACAGGGCCCTACCTACTGGAAACATTCAGTACTTC
CASSHDRALPTGNIQYF
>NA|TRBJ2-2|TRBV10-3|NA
TGTGCCATCAGTGAGGGTACCGGGGAGCTGTTTTTT
CAISEGTGELFF
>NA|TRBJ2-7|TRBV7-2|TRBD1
TGTGCCAGCAATAAACAGGGGGGCCGCTACGAGCAGTACTTC
CASNKQGGRYEQYF
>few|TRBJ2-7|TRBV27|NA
TGTGCCAGCATGGGGTGGGCGGGGGCCTCCTACGAGCAGTACTTC
CASMGWAGASYEQYF
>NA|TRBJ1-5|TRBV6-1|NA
TGTGCCAGCAGTGATCAAGGGATCAATCAGCCCCAGCATTTT
CASSDQGINQPQHF
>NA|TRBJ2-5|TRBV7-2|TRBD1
TGTGCCAGCAGCCCAGGGGACAGTTTGGAGACCCAGTACTTC
CASSPGDSLETQYF
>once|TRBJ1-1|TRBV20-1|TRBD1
TGCAGTGCTGCGGTACAGGGGTTTGAAGCTTTCTTT
CSAAVQGFEAFF
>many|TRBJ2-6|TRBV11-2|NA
TGTGCCAGCAGCTTCGGGCGGCACTCTGGGGCCAACGTCCTGACTTTC
CASSFGRHSGANVLTF
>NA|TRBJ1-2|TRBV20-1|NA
TGCAGTGCTGGGTTGAGGGGTGGCTACACCTTC
CSAGLRGGYTF